Following are 14 T cell receptor beta chains from one sample sequenced in a study of tissue T cells after allogeneic stem cell transplantation. Indicated time point: mouse harvest day 14 after allogeneic transplant. The graft held 10^6 splenic CD5+ T cells and 10^7 T-cell-depleted bone marrow cells. This table comes from immunoSEQ multiplex PCR, and its TCRdb copy is limited to in-frame clones, with some not included. The sample contains roughly 2,200 clones, under 60% of which appear only once. The sequenced sample was lymph node tissue. The receptors stem from a female BALB/c mouse given C57BL/6 T cells with graft-versus-host disease after an allogeneic hematopoietic cell transplant.

To note about this clone: Genes and germline are mouse. The CDR3 extends 1 residue past the end of the read, so its final part is completed from the germline J gene. The chain recombines TRBV13-2 with TRBJ1-4; 10 positions match TRBD1. This CDR3 has 16 residues. V gave up 5 bases and J gave up 1 base; unmatched junction bases: 5. The germline CDR1 and CDR2 sequences are NNHNN and SYGAGS (reference sequence). The CDR3 is CASGFRDRGSNERLFF. Partial CDR3 DNA: TGTGCCAGCGGCTTCCGGGACAGGGGTTCCAACGAAAGATTATTT.

To note about this clone: Genes here carry mouse names. The read ends 1 residue early relative to the CDR3; the germline J gene fills the gap. This chain links TRBV3 with TRBJ2-1; 8 bases match TRBD2. From germline, CDR1 is SNHLY and CDR2 FYNGKV (reference sequence). V trimming: 3 bases; J trimming: 3 bases; junction bases outside the gene matches: 1. The CDR3 is made up of 14 amino acids. This CDR3 reads CASSFTGGYAEQFF. The DNA read from the CDR3 is TGTGCCAGCAGCTTCACTGGGGGCTATGCTGAGCAGTTC.

This clone was counted only a few times. Gene names are mouse gene names. The CDR3 end lies 1 residue beyond the end of the read and is filled in from the germline J gene. V is TRBV23 and J is TRBJ1-4; the D call in the table, TRBD1, was not verified against the DNA. The CDR3 spans 15 residues. Germline V gives CDR1 KGHTA, CDR2 FQNQQP. The CDR3 is CSSSQYKGSNERLFF. CDR3 bases read: TGCTCCAGCAGTCAATATAAGGGGTCCAACGAAAGATTATTT.

With regard to this clone: Mouse gene names apply. The CDR3 end is not reached by the read, which stops 1 residue before it; the germline J gene fills it in. The chain carries TRBV13-2 and TRBJ1-1; maybe TRBD1 (6 bases). With 2 bases removed from V and 2 bases from J, the gap between germline ends came to 7 bases. The CDR3 extends over 13 amino acids. The germline V gene encodes CDR1 NNHNN and CDR2 SYGAGS (reference sequence). The CDR3 sequence is CASGEGGNTEVFF. CDR3 bases read: TGTGCCAGCGGTGAGGGGGGCAACACAGAAGTCTTC.

As to this clone: All gene names here are mouse names. The missing CDR3 end, 1 residue past where the read stops, is filled in from the germline J gene. The chain joins TRBV19 to TRBJ2-5, with D possibly being TRBD1 (6 bases). This CDR3 comprises 13 residues. The germline V gene encodes CDR1 FNHDT and CDR2 SITEND (reference sequence). Trimming pared 2 bases from V and 3 bases from J, leaving 7 bases between. The CDR3 reads CASSMQGQDTQYF. Partial CDR3 DNA: TGTGCCAGCAGTATGCAGGGGCAAGACACCCAGTAC.

This clone was detected a few times. Genes and germline come from the mouse. The read ends 1 residue shy of where the CDR3 ends; the end is completed using the germline J gene. The chain uses TRBV20 and TRBJ1-4, with TRBD1 as a possible D gene (5 bases). Trimming removed 0 bases at V and 3 bases at J, with 5 bases between. There are 13 residues in the CDR3. The germline V gene has CDR1 GFQATS and CDR2 STVNSAI. CDR3 residues: CGAREGANERLFF. Incomplete CDR3 DNA: TGTGGTGCTAGGGAGGGGGCCAACGAAAGATTATTT.

For this clone: The gene names here belong to mouse. The read falls 1 residue short of the CDR3 end, and the missing part is taken from the germline J gene. This rearrangement joins TRBV2 to TRBJ2-7; 12 bases match TRBD2. V dropped 5 bases and J dropped 4; count of bases not matched to a gene: 3. This CDR3 is built from 14 residues. Germline lookup yields CDR1 LGHNA and CDR2 YSYQKL. CDR3 residues: CASSGTGGTYEQYF. Incomplete CDR3 DNA: TGTGCCAGCAGCGGGACTGGGGGGACGTATGAACAGTAC.

On this clone: Mouse gene names and germline throughout. The sequence runs out 1 residue before the end of the CDR3; the remainder is reconstructed from the germline J gene. This chain joins TRBV26 and TRBJ2-2; D might be TRBD1 (6 bases). Germline CDR1 KGHPV, CDR2 FQNQEV (reference sequence). The CDR3 is 16 residues long. V lost 6 bases and J 0 bases, leaving 14 bases between the germline ends. The part of the CDR3 DNA that was read is TGTGCCAGCAGGCCCAGAGGGGGAGCAAACACCGGGCAGCTCTAC. This sequence encodes CASRPRGGANTGQLY. The complete CDR3 protein is CASRPRGGANTGQLYF.

This clone was observed a handful of times. Here the gene names and germline are mouse. The CDR3 is cut off 1 residue early in the read; its end comes from the germline J gene. The rearrangement links TRBV13-1 to TRBJ1-5; unclear D gene. This CDR3 is 12 amino acids long. Germline CDR1 reads NSHNY; CDR2 reads SYGAGN. V was clipped by 2 bases and J by 7 bases, with 7 bases between them. The CDR3 region is CASSEKGQAPLF. The CDR3 bases that were read are TGTGCCAGCAGTGAGAAAGGTCAGGCTCCGCTT.

In the case of this clone: Gene names refer to mouse genes. The CDR3 is cut off 1 residue early in the read; its end comes from the germline J gene. The chain links TRBV13-2 to TRBJ1-1; a possible D gene is TRBD1 (6 bases). CDR3 size: 13 residues. Germline lookup yields CDR1 NNHNN and CDR2 SYGAGS (reference sequence). Trimming removed 0 bases at V and 8 bases at J, with 11 bases between. The CDR3 reads CASGDATGLEVFF. The sequenced part of the CDR3 DNA is TGTGCCAGCGGTGATGCAACAGGGTTGGAAGTCTTC.

For this clone: Gene names denote mouse genes. Sequencing ends 1 residue short of the CDR3 end; the germline J gene provides the rest. The chain links TRBV16 to TRBJ1-3; weak D call: TRBD1 (5 bases). This CDR3 is 14 amino acids long. Germline CDR1 SGHSA, CDR2 FRNQAP. The ends were cut back, 5 bases at V and 2 bases at J, with 10 bases in the middle. The CDR3 bases that were read are TGTGCAAGCAGCAATGGGGGGGCTGGAAATACGCTCTAT. Translated, it gives CASSNGGAGNTLY. The CDR3 in full is CASSNGGAGNTLYF.

Comment on this clone: Gene names refer to mouse genes. The read ends 1 residue early relative to the CDR3; the germline J gene fills the gap. This sequence joins TRBV19 and TRBJ2-7; 10 bases are a match to TRBD1. Per the germline V gene, CDR1 is FNHDT and CDR2 is SITEND (reference sequence). The CDR3 consists of 14 residues. The V and J ends lost 4 bases and 6 bases, in that order; junction bases with no gene match: 7. The CDR3 bases that were read are TGTGCCAGCAGTCTCCGGGACAGGGGACGTGAACAGTAC. Protein: CASSLRDRGREQY. The complete CDR3 reads CASSLRDRGREQYF.

Remarks on this clone: Each gene name is a mouse one. The read finishes 1 residue shy of the CDR3 end, and the germline J gene is used to complete it. This sequence joins TRBV5 and TRBJ2-3, with 12 bases identical to TRBD2. CDR3 length: 18 amino acids. Trimming took 1 base from V and 0 from J; bases not matched to a gene: 5. The germline CDR1 and CDR2 sequences are LGHNA and YNLKQL (reference sequence). Incomplete CDR3 DNA: TGTGCCAGCAGCCAAGGGGACTGGGGGGTCCTTAGTGCAGAAACGCTGTAT. Translated: CASSQGDWGVLSAETLY. The complete CDR3 reads CASSQGDWGVLSAETLYF.

As concerns this clone: Mouse germline and gene names are used. The read ends 1 residue before the CDR3 terminus; that terminus is restored from the germline J gene. This chain uses TRBV5 with TRBJ1-1, with D perhaps matching TRBD1 (6 bases). This CDR3 has 14 residues. Trimming shortened V by 2 bases and J by 9 bases, and 16 bases separated the two germline ends. Germline loops: CDR1 LGHNA, CDR2 YNLKQL (reference sequence). The CDR3 DNA, read in part, is TGTGCCAGCAGCCAAAGCGGGGGCACCACGAAAGTCTTC. Translating gives CASSQSGGTTKVF. The CDR3 reads in full as CASSQSGGTTKVFF.